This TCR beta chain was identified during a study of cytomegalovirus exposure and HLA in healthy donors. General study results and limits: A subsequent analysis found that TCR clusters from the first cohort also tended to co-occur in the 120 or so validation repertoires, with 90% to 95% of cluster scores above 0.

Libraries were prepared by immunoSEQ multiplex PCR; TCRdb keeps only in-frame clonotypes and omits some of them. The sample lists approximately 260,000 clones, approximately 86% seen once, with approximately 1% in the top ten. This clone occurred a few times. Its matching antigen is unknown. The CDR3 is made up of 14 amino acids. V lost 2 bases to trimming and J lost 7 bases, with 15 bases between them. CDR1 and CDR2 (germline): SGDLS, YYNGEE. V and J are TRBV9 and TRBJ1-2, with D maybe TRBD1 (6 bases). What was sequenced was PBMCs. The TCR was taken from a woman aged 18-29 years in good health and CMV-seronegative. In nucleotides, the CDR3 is TGTGCCAGCAGCGTCGAGACAGGATTTAGTGGCTACACCTTC. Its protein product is CASSVETGFSGYTF.